A selection of T cell receptor beta chains follows, all from one sample in a study of vaccination effects on CD4 cells after COVID-19. Sequencing was performed with immunoSEQ multiplex PCR; in TCRdb, only in-frame clones are kept and a portion is missing. The sample has 20,000 to 30,000 clones; around 70% are singletons. Their specific antigens are unknown. Sequencing was performed on CD4+ T cells from PBMCs cultured with SARS-CoV-2 spike peptides, taken before COVID-19 vaccination. The receptor set was obtained from a human donor who received a COVID-19 vaccine. The CDR3 runs from the conserved cysteine through the conserved F or W. Fields, in order: clone size, D gene, J gene, V gene, CDR3 DNA, CDR3 protein. A D gene is named only where the DNA matches it firmly. Size tells how often a clone was seen (once, few, many) or the class of an expanded clone, and some rows leave it out.

. | . | TRBJ1-5 | TRBV5-6 | TGTGCCAGCAGCCTCGGTATCACCAATCAGCCCCAGCATTTT | CASSLGITNQPQHF
. | . | TRBJ1-6 | TRBV6-5 | TGTGCCAGCAGTCAGAAAGGGACACATGGATCACCCCTCCACTTT | CASSQKGTHGSPLHF
once | . | TRBJ2-1 | TRBV10-2 | TGCGCCAGCAGTGAGTCGGCACAGGAAACCGCCTACAATGAGCAGTTCTTC | CASSESAQETAYNEQFF
. | TRBD1 | TRBJ1-2 | TRBV3-1/TRBV3-2 | TGTGCCAGCAGCCCGGGGACAGACTATGGCTACACCTTC | CASSPGTDYGYTF
. | . | TRBJ2-1 | TRBV9 | TGTGCCAGCAGCAGATCGGGGGCCATGAATGAGCAGTTCTTC | CASSRSGAMNEQFF
once | TRBD1 | TRBJ1-4 | TRBV7-9 | TGTGCCAGCAGTCCAGGGGGGGCCGGTAATGAAAAACTGTTTTTT | CASSPGGAGNEKLFF
. | TRBD1 | TRBJ1-5 | TRBV18 | TGTGCCAGCTCACCACAGACAGGGTATCAGCCCCAGCATTTT | CASSPQTGYQPQHF
few | TRBD2 | TRBJ2-2 | TRBV2 | TGTGCCAGCATAGGTAGCGGGGGGATTACCGGGGAGCTGTTTTTT | CASIGSGGITGELFF
. | TRBD2 | TRBJ2-3 | TRBV5-4 | TGTGCCAGCAGCATTCTAGCGGGAGATGGAGATACGCAGTATTTT | CASSILAGDGDTQYF
. | . | TRBJ2-5 | TRBV12-3/TRBV12-4 | TGTGCCAGCAGTTTGGGGGAGACCCAGTACTTC | CASSLGETQYF
. | . | TRBJ2-3 | TRBV11-2 | TGTGCCAGCAGCCCGGGGACTACGCAGTATTTT | CASSPGTTQYF
. | . | TRBJ2-3 | TRBV6-1 | TGTGCCAGCAGTGAAGGCGGCTACACAGATACGCAGTATTTT | CASSEGGYTDTQYF
. | . | TRBJ1-2 | TRBV12-5 | TGTGCTAGTGCCCTCGGGGGCGGGAGGCTTTATGGCTACACCTTC | CASALGGGRLYGYTF
few | . | TRBJ2-1 | TRBV10-1 | TGCGCCAGCAGTGGTAGTAGCTCCTACAATGAGCAGTTCTTC | CASSGSSSYNEQFF
. | . | TRBJ1-6 | TRBV11-2 | TGTGCCAGCAGAAAAACGGGTAATTCACCCCTCCACTTT | CASRKTGNSPLHF
. | . | TRBJ2-7 | TRBV12-3/TRBV12-4 | TGTGCCAGCAGTTCAACATCGATCGAGCAGTACTTC | CASSSTSIEQYF
. | . | TRBJ1-5 | TRBV19 | TGTGCCAGTAGTGACGCCCCGGGTCTGAGCCAGCCCCAGCATTTT | CASSDAPGLSQPQHF
few | . | TRBJ2-7 | TRBV13 | TGTGCCAGCAGCCCAGCCTTCTCCTACGAGCAGTACTTC | CASSPAFSYEQYF
once | . | TRBJ1-3 | TRBV3-1/TRBV3-2 | TGTGCCAGCAGCCAAATGATCGTCGCATCCGTGGAAAATACCATATATTTT | CASSQMIVASVENTIYF
once | . | TRBJ2-3 | TRBV12-3/TRBV12-4 | TGTGCCAGCGGGATCAACACAGATACGCAGTATTTT | CASGINTDTQYF
. | . | TRBJ1-1 | TRBV12-3/TRBV12-4 | TGTGCCAGCGAATTTCGGGATCGCACTGAAGCTTTCTTT | CASEFRDRTEAFF
. | . | TRBJ2-5 | TRBV10-3 | TGTGCCATCAGTGAGGTAGGATTGGAGACCCAGTACTTC | CAISEVGLETQYF